This T cell receptor (beta chain) comes out of a study of beta chain features in type 1 diabetes. Study findings and constraints: It was not settled here whether HLA type affects TCRB rearrangement.

Points on this clone: The antigen is unknown.

The germline CDR1 and CDR2 sequences are SNHLY and FYNNEI. V gave up 6 bases and J gave up 6 bases; unmatched junction bases: 10. CDR3 length: 16 amino acids. The isolated RNA, all of it, was reverse transcribed, so expressed TCRB transcripts were what got sequenced. TCRdb keeps only in-frame clones here, not all; method: immunoSEQ multiplex PCR. The sample holds about 900,000 clones, about a sixth seen once. Sequencing was done on a sample of naive CD4+ T cells from blood. The V and J genes are TRBV2 and TRBJ2-1, with 11 bases matching TRBD2. The TCR was taken from a woman between 18 and 29 years old in good health. CDR3 nucleotides: TGTGCCAGCAGAGAGCAACTAGCGGGAGCCCCCAATGAGCAGTTCTTC. Encoded protein: CASREQLAGAPNEQFF.